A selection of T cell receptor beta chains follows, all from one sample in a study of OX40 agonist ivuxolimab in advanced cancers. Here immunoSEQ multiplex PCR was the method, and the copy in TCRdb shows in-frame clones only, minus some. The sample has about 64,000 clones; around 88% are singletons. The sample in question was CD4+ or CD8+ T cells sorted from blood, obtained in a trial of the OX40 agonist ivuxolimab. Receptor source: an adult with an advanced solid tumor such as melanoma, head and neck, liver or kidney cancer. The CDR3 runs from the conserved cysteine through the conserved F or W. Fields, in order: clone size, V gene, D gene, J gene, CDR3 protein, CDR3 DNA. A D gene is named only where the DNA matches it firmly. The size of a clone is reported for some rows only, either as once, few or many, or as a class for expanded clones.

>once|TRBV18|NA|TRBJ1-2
CASSPRGGDYGYTF
TGTGCCAGCTCACCCCGGGGGGGTGACTATGGCTACACCTTC
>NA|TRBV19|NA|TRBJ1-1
CASQGISSTEAFF
TGTGCCAGTCAGGGCATCTCGAGCACTGAAGCTTTCTTT
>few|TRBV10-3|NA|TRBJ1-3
CAIRDGGNTIYF
TGTGCCATCAGAGACGGGGGAAACACCATATATTTT
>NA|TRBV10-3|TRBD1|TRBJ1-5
CAIQDRASQPQHF
TGTGCCATACAGGACAGGGCGTCCCAGCCCCAGCATTTT
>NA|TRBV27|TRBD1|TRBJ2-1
CASSRTGAEQFF
TGTGCCAGCAGTCGCACAGGGGCCGAGCAGTTCTTC
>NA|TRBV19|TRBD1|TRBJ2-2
CASLTGQGNTGELFF
TGTGCCAGTCTCACTGGACAGGGTAATACCGGGGAGCTGTTTTTT
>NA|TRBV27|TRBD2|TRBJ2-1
CASSGTTNNEQFF
TGTGCCAGCAGCGGGACTACAAACAATGAGCAGTTCTTC
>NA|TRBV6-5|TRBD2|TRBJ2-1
CASSSSGASYNEQFF
TGTGCCAGCAGCTCTAGCGGGGCCTCCTACAATGAGCAGTTCTTC
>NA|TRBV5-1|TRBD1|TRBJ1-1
CASSPGDRVFRNQKAFF
TGCGCCAGCAGCCCCGGGGACAGGGTTTTTCGGAACCAAAAAGCTTTCTTT
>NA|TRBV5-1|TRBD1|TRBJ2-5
CASSLDTRGRETQYF
TGCGCCAGCAGCTTGGACACCAGGGGGCGAGAGACCCAGTACTTC
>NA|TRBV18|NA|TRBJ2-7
CASSPGGADEQYF
TGTGCCAGCTCACCAGGCGGGGCAGACGAGCAGTACTTC
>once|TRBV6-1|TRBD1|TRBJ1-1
CASSEYRGYGEAFF
TGTGCCAGCAGTGAGTACAGGGGGTACGGGGAAGCTTTCTTT
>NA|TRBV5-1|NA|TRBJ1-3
CASSFRSGNTIYF
TGCGCCAGCAGCTTTAGGTCTGGAAACACCATATATTTT
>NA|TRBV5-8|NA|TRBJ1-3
CASSSFSGNTIYF
TGTGCCAGCAGCTCCTTCTCTGGAAACACCATATATTTT
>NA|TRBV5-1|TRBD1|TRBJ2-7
CASSLDGTASYEQYF
TGCGCCAGCAGCTTGGATGGGACAGCATCCTACGAGCAGTACTTC
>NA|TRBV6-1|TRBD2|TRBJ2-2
CASSALAGPNTGELFF
TGTGCCAGCAGTGCCCTAGCGGGACCGAACACCGGGGAGCTGTTTTTT
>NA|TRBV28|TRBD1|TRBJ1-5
CASKSHRGGQPQHF
TGTGCCAGCAAGAGTCACAGGGGAGGCCAGCCCCAGCATTTT
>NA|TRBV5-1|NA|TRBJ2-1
CASTLSGGNEQFF
TGCGCCAGCACTCTAAGCGGCGGGAATGAGCAGTTCTTC
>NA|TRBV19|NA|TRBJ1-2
CASSPDGVYGYTF
TGTGCCAGTAGTCCCGACGGAGTCTATGGCTACACCTTC
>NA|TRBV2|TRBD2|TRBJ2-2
CASRGLAGDTGELFF
TGTGCCAGCAGGGGACTAGCGGGAGACACCGGGGAGCTGTTTTTT
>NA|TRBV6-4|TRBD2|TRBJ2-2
CASRDGTSGTGELFF
TGTGCCAGCCGAGACGGGACTAGCGGCACCGGGGAGCTGTTTTTT
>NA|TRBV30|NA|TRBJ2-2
CAWSENTGELFF
TGTGCCTGGAGTGAGAACACCGGGGAGCTGTTTTTT
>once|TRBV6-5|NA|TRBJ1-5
CASSYSSRNQPQHF
TGTGCCAGCAGTTACTCGAGCAGAAATCAGCCCCAGCATTTT
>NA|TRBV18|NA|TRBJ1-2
CASSPPQGNYGYTF
TGTGCCAGCTCCCCCCCACAGGGCAACTATGGCTACACCTTC
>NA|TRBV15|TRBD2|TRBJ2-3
CATSRDPSGALTDTQYF
TGTGCCACCAGCAGAGATCCTAGCGGGGCCCTCACAGATACGCAGTATTTT
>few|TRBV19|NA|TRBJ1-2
CASSPAGWGGYTF
TGTGCCAGTAGTCCCGCGGGGTGGGGAGGCTACACCTTC
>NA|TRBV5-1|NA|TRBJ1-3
CASSLVGSISGNTIYF
TGCGCCAGCAGCTTGGTAGGCAGTATCTCTGGAAACACCATATATTTT
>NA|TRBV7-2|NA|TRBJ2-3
CASSLDGSDTQYF
TGTGCCAGCAGCTTAGATGGCTCAGATACGCAGTATTTT
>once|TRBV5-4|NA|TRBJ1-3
CASSPLSGPGNTIYF
TGTGCCAGCAGCCCCCTTTCCGGCCCTGGAAACACCATATATTTT
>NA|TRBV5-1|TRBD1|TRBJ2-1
CASSLTGQSLGDEQFF
TGCGCCAGCAGCCTCACGGGACAGTCCCTGGGCGATGAGCAGTTCTTC
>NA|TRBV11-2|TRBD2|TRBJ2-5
CASSLGSGGETQYF
TGTGCCAGCAGCTTAGGTAGCGGGGGAGAGACCCAGTACTTC
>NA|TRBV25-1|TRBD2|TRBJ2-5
CASSVGLAGAGTQYF
TGTGCCAGCAGCGTTGGACTAGCGGGAGCGGGGACCCAGTACTTC
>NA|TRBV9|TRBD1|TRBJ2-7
CASSQQGRSLNEQYF
TGTGCCAGCAGCCAACAGGGGCGATCGCTGAACGAGCAGTACTTC
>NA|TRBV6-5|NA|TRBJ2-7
CASSCSPTVTYEQYF
TGTGCCAGCAGTTGCAGCCCGACAGTTACCTACGAGCAGTACTTC
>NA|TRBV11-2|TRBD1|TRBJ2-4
CASSPQQGLDIQYF
TGTGCCAGCAGCCCTCAACAGGGGCTCGACATTCAGTACTTC
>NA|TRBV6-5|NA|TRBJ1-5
CASSQPSQPQHF
TGTGCCAGCTCGCAGCCTAGTCAGCCCCAGCATTTT
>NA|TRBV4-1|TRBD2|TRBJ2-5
CASSPSGAGETQYF
TGCGCCAGCAGCCCAAGCGGGGCCGGGGAGACCCAGTACTTC
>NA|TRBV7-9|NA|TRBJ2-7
CASSPPSGEQYF
TGTGCCAGCAGCCCCCCCTCAGGCGAGCAGTACTTC
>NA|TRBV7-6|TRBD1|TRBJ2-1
CASSSRDRSPYNEQFF
TGTGCCAGCAGCTCCCGGGACAGGTCTCCCTACAATGAGCAGTTCTTC
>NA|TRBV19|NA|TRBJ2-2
CASSIGQINTGELFF
TGTGCCAGTAGTATAGGACAAATTAACACCGGGGAGCTGTTTTTT
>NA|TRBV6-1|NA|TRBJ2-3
CASSEALYRYTQYF
TGTGCCAGCAGTGAAGCGCTTTATAGGTATACGCAGTATTTT
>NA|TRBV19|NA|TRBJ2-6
CASSIDWAGNPGGANVLTF
TGTGCCAGTAGTATAGATTGGGCAGGGAATCCTGGCGGGGCCAACGTCCTGACTTTC
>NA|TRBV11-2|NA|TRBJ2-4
CASSPGTAKNIQYF
TGTGCCAGCAGCCCCGGGACAGCCAAAAACATTCAGTACTTC
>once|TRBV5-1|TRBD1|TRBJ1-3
CASSPDGTGRNTIYF
TGCGCCAGCAGCCCGGACGGGACAGGAAGAAACACCATATATTTT
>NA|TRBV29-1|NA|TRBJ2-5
CSVPVWGQETQYF
TGCAGCGTACCCGTGTGGGGGCAGGAGACCCAGTACTTC
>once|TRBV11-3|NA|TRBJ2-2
CASSGRNTGELFF
TGTGCCAGCAGCGGAAGGAACACCGGGGAGCTGTTTTTT
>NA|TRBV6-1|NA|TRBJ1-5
CASSDRTYNQPQHF
TGTGCCAGCAGTGATAGGACCTACAATCAGCCCCAGCATTTT
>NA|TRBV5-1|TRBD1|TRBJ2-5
CASSLGDREQETQYF
TGCGCCAGCAGCTTGGGGGACAGGGAACAAGAGACCCAGTACTTC
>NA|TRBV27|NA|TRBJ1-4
CASSFREGGEKLFF
TGTGCCAGCAGTTTCCGGGAGGGGGGTGAAAAACTGTTTTTT
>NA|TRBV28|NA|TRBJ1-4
CASSPGDRLMKKLFF
TGTGCCAGCAGTCCCGGGGACCGACTAATGAAAAAACTGTTTTTT
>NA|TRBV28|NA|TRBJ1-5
CARSTGTRQPQHF
TGTGCCCGCTCCACAGGTACACGACAGCCCCAGCATTTT
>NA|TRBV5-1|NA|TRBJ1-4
CASSLGSSGEKLFF
TGCGCCAGCAGCTTGGGGAGCTCAGGGGAAAAACTGTTTTTT
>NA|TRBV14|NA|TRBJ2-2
CASSPAGVRTGELFF
TGTGCCAGCAGCCCTGCTGGTGTGAGGACCGGGGAGCTGTTTTTT